This TCR beta chain is drawn from a study of technical replicates of blood from a handful of donors. Germline CDR1 reads SGHDN; CDR2 reads FVKESK. The CDR3 is made up of 16 amino acids. With 4 bases removed from V and 4 bases from J, the gap between germline ends came to 19 bases. Some clones are missing from TCRdb's copy, which holds only in-frame ones; the method was immunoSEQ multiplex PCR. The sample shows about 44,000 clones, approximately 96% of them seen only once. This receptor was identified in a human donor in good health. Input material: T cells isolated from PBMCs. J is TRBJ2-5 and V is TRBV14, with a tentative D call TRBD2 (6 bases). Here the CDR3 reads CASSRLALRVGETQYF. CDR3 in DNA: TGTGCCAGCAGCCGTCTAGCGTTGAGGGTGGGAGAGACCCAGTACTTC.